The next 16 T cell receptor beta chains were all read from a single sample in a study of cytomegalovirus exposure and HLA in healthy donors (dated by TCRdb to about 2017). Library prep was done by the immunoSEQ multiplex PCR assay. For the multiplex PCR, a mixture combining 60 forward primers for TCR Vbeta segments and 13 reverse primers for TCR Jbeta segments was used. TCRdb re-hosts the immuneACCESS table, in-frame sequences only. Its copies lack some clones; in the studies checked, an unresolved V gene accounts for under half of them, and the cause for the rest is not known. For this sample the table gives around 110,000 clones, of which around 77% were detected only once. Jointly, the top ten make up roughly 2% of the sample. Material: PBMCs. The receptors come from a man between 18 and 29 years old in good health and CMV-seronegative.

V and J are TRBV5-8 and TRBJ2-7; tentatively, D is TRBD1 (6 bases). This CDR3 is 13 amino acids long. CDR1 is SGHTS and CDR2 is YDEGEE in the germline V gene. V lost 2 bases to trimming and J lost 3 bases, with 9 bases between them. DNA of the CDR3: TGTGCCAGCAGCTTCGGACAGAACTACGAGCAGTACTTC. It yields the protein CASSFGQNYEQYF.

This chain links TRBV5-6 with TRBJ2-7, with D unclear. CDR1 is SGHDT, CDR2 YYEEEE, per germline. The CDR3 consists of 11 residues. Trimming took 3 bases from V and 3 from J, leaving 4 bases between them. In nucleotides, the CDR3 is TGTGCCAGCAGCTCCATCTACGAGCAGTACTTC. Its protein is CASSSIYEQYF. Full variable domain (missing parts from reference TRBV5-6 and TRBJ2-7): DAGVTQSPTHLIKTRGQQVTLRCSPKSGHDTVSWYQQALGQGPQFIFQYYEEEERQRGNFPDRFSGHQFPNYSSELNVNALLLGDSALYLCASSSIYEQYFGPGTRLTVT.

CDR3: CASSQGAGSTDTQYF. As DNA, the CDR3 is TGTGCCAGCAGCCAAGGAGCGGGGAGCACAGATACGCAGTATTTT. This chain joins TRBV14 and TRBJ2-3; TRBD2 agrees at 7 bases. Trimming at V came to 1 base and at J to 0 bases, leaving 1 base not matched to a gene. Per the germline V gene, CDR1 is SGHDN and CDR2 is FVKESK. This CDR3 region has 15 residues.

The rearrangement uses TRBV19 and TRBJ1-2; maybe TRBD1 (6 bases). The V gene lost 5 bases and the J gene lost 8 bases, with 18 bases spanning the gap. This CDR3 has 14 residues. Germline V gives CDR1 LNHDA, CDR2 SQIVND (reference sequence). As DNA, the CDR3 is TGTGCCAGTAGTTTCCTACAGGGAGTAGGCGGCTACACCTTC. Amino acids: CASSFLQGVGGYTF.

The V gene is TRBV7-8, the J gene TRBJ2-5; unclear D gene. CDR1 and CDR2 (germline): SGHVS, FQNEAQ. This CDR3 comprises 14 residues. Trimming cost V 4 bases and J 2 bases, with 11 bases left between them. The CDR3 sequence: CASSSTPLQETQYF. For the CDR3, the DNA is TGTGCCAGCAGCTCCACCCCGCTACAAGAGACCCAGTACTTC.

The V call is TRBV5-1, the J call TRBJ1-2, with 7 bases aligning to TRBD1. Trimming removed 0 bases from V and 6 bases from J; junction bases left unmatched: 8. Germline V lookup: CDR1 SGHRS, CDR2 YFSETQ. This CDR3 contains 15 residues. The CDR3 loop is CASSLAVGGADGYTF. In nucleotides, the CDR3 is TGCGCCAGCAGCTTGGCCGTAGGGGGCGCGGATGGCTACACCTTC.

CDR3 loop: CASSLDGSGGTDTQYF. CDR3 DNA sequence: TGCGCCAGCAGCTTGGATGGATCAGGGGGGACAGATACGCAGTATTTT. The chain employs TRBV5-1 and TRBJ2-3; TRBD1 is a possible D gene (7 bases). This CDR3 region has 16 residues. The germline V and J ends were trimmed by 0 bases and 3 bases, with 14 bases remaining between them. CDR1 SGHRS and CDR2 YFSETQ come from the germline V gene.

This sequence joins TRBV28 and TRBJ1-1; TRBD1 is a possible D gene (5 bases). Trimming pared 6 bases from V and 4 bases from J, leaving 18 bases between. Germline V gene sequence: CDR1 MDHEN, CDR2 SYDVKM. The CDR3 has 15 amino acids. The CDR3 reads CASREATGRGTEAFF. The CDR3 DNA sequence: TGTGCCAGCAGAGAAGCTACCGGGAGGGGCACTGAAGCTTTCTTT.

This clone was recorded many times. The CDR3 protein is CASRTSGKETQYF. CDR3 sequence (DNA): TGCGCCAGCCGGACTAGCGGAAAAGAGACCCAGTACTTC. V usage is TRBV5-1 and J usage is TRBJ2-5; 10 bases align to TRBD2. From germline, CDR1 is SGHRS and CDR2 YFSETQ. The CDR3 runs 13 residues. J was trimmed by 3 bases and V by 7 bases; bases with no gene match: 3.

This sequence joins TRBV19 and TRBJ1-4, with 7 bases that match TRBD1. The V gene's germline CDR1 is LNHDA and CDR2 SQIVND (reference sequence). The V segment lost 5 bases and the J segment 8 bases; nucleotides outside the gene matches: 8. CDR3 size: 14 residues. The CDR3 DNA reads as TGTGCCAGTAGTTCCTGGGACAGAGACGAAAAACTGTTTTTT. Amino acids: CASSSWDRDEKLFF. Using reference TRBV19 and TRBJ1-4 for the parts outside the CDR3, the full variable domain is DGGITQSPKYLFRKEGQNVTLSCEQNLNHDAMYWYRQDPGQGLRLIYYSQIVNDFQKGDIAEGYSVSREKKESFPLTVTSAQKNPTAFYLCASSSWDRDEKLFFGSGTQLSVL.

CDR3 region: CASSIEETGSSEQFF. DNA for the CDR3: TGTGCCAGTAGTATCGAGGAGACAGGGTCGAGTGAGCAGTTCTTC. The chain carries TRBV19 and TRBJ2-1; TRBD1 matches 7 bases. The CDR3 has 15 amino acids. From germline, CDR1 is LNHDA and CDR2 SQIVND (reference sequence). V gave up 3 bases and J gave up 9 bases; unmatched junction bases: 11.

This chain joins TRBV19 and TRBJ2-7; 9 nucleotides agree with TRBD2. The CDR3 has 15 residues. CDR1 and CDR2 from the germline V gene are LNHDA and SQIVND (reference sequence). V gave up 4 bases and J gave up 3 bases; unmatched junction bases: 7. DNA for the CDR3: TGTGCCAGTAGTACCTCGGCGGGGGGGCACTACGAGCAGTACTTC. This sequence encodes CASSTSAGGHYEQYF.

The chain has TRBV7-9 and TRBJ1-4, with D perhaps matching TRBD1 (6 bases). Trimming shortened V by 1 base and J by 0 bases, and 18 bases separated the two germline ends. Germline CDR1 and CDR2: SEHNR and FQNEAQ (reference sequence). This CDR3 is built from 19 residues. Here the CDR3 reads CASSLVVGHRDPTNEKLFF. CDR3 DNA: TGTGCCAGCAGCTTAGTGGTCGGGCACAGGGACCCAACTAATGAAAAACTGTTTTTT.

This clone was detected a few times. This chain connects TRBV7-6 to TRBJ2-7; 12 bases align to TRBD2. The V and J ends lost 5 bases and 4 bases, in that order; junction bases with no gene match: 6. This CDR3 spans 15 amino acids. Germline CDR1 and CDR2: SGHVS and FNYEAQ. CDR3 coding DNA: TGTGCCAGCAGCCGGACTAGCGGGGACCGATACGAGCAGTACTTC. As protein: CASSRTSGDRYEQYF.

The chain combines TRBV5-4 with TRBJ2-3; weak D call: TRBD1 (6 bases). Germline V gene lookup returns CDR1 SGHNT and CDR2 YYREEE (reference sequence). V lost 4 bases and J 6 bases, leaving 9 bases between the germline ends. The CDR3 runs 12 residues. CDR3 nucleotide sequence: TGTGCCAGCAGCCCCACAGGGGATACGCAGTATTTT. Translating it yields CASSPTGDTQYF.

CDR3 protein: CASSQDIIGNTIYF. CDR3 nucleotides: TGTGCCAGCAGCCAGGACATCATCGGAAACACCATATATTTT. The chain uses TRBV5-4 and TRBJ1-3; weak D call: TRBD1 (5 bases). Trimming removed 4 bases at V and 4 bases at J, with 12 bases between. This CDR3 has 14 residues. Germline CDR1 SGHNT, CDR2 YYREEE (reference sequence).